This record concerns one T cell receptor beta chain sequence. This sample is part of a study of cytomegalovirus exposure and HLA in healthy donors. Primers: 60 Vbeta forward and 13 Jbeta reverse. Some clones are missing from TCRdb's copy, which holds only in-frame ones; the method was immunoSEQ multiplex PCR. The table lists about 190,000 clones, approximately 70% of them singletons. V shed 3 bases and J shed 3 bases, with 7 bases lying between them. The length of the CDR3 is 13 residues. Germline V gene lookup returns CDR1 LNHDA and CDR2 SQIVND (reference sequence). Material for sequencing was PBMCs. This clonotype was sampled from a woman in her 30s in good health and CMV-seropositive. The chain combines TRBV19 with TRBJ2-3; no clear D. The DNA of the CDR3 is TGTGCCAGTAGTATCGTTCCTACAGATACGCAGTATTTT. It specifies CASSIVPTDTQYF.